These 2 T cell receptor beta chains were sequenced from one sample in a study of human T cells and chemical hapten exposure (dated by TCRdb to about 2021). The library was generated by RACE. Sequenced on a NextSeq 500. In TCRdb, the public reads were trimmed at Q25 with fastp and aligned with MiXCR, with productive beta chains retained. One record per CDR3 amino acid sequence lists the most common genes and DNA. For this sample there are approximately 69,000 distinct CDR3 sequences; 10% to 13% appear just once. Clones ranked in the top ten supply around 7.3% of the sample. What the time point label conveys for this sample: patch test 2, 6 weeks after DPC sensitization. The sample's treatment or condition label is to be understood as: therapeutic diphenylcyclopropenone sensitization with weekly scalp DPC. The sequences come from whole blood, collected in connection with sensitization to the hapten diphenylcyclopropenone (DPC). The origin of the receptors is a woman aged 45-65 years with alopecia areata. Some clones in this sample may be carry-over from other donors' samples.

The chain is built from TRBV29-1 and TRBJ2-5; D ambiguous. From germline, CDR1 is SQVTM and CDR2 ANQGSEA. There are 11 residues in the CDR3. V gave up 5 bases and J gave up 5 bases, with 9 bases separating them. In nucleotides, the CDR3 is TGCAGCGTTAAGCCCGCGGAGACCCAGTACTTC. Translating gives CSVKPAETQYF.

The V gene is TRBV11-2, the J gene TRBJ2-7; 8 bases fit TRBD2. CDR1 and CDR2 (germline): SGHAT, FQNNGV. CDR3 length: 14 residues. With 5 bases clipped from V and 6 bases from J, the junction kept 9 bases outside the gene matches. CDR3 sequence: CASSHLGLASEQYF. CDR3 coding DNA: TGTGCCAGCAGCCATCTCGGACTAGCCTCCGAGCAGTACTTC.